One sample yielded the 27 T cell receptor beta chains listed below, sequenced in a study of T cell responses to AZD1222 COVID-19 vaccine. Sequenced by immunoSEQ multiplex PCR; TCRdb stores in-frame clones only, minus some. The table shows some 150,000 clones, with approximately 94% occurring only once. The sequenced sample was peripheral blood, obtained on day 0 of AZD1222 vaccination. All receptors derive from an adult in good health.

In DNA form, the CDR3 reads TGCGCCAGCAGCTCGGTGGACAGGGCCTTGTCCACTGAAGCTTTCTTT. Protein sequence: CASSSVDRALSTEAFF. The chain carries TRBV5-1 and TRBJ1-1; 8 bases line up with TRBD1. V trimming: 3 bases; J trimming: 4 bases; junction bases outside the gene matches: 11. The CDR3 totals 16 residues. The germline V gene has CDR1 SGHRS and CDR2 YFSETQ.

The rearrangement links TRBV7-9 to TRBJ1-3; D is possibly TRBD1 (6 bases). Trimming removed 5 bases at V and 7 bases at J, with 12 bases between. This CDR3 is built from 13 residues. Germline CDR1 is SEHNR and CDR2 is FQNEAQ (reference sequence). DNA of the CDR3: TGTGCCAGCAGCCTGGAAAGGGGGAACACCATATATTTT. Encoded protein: CASSLERGNTIYF.

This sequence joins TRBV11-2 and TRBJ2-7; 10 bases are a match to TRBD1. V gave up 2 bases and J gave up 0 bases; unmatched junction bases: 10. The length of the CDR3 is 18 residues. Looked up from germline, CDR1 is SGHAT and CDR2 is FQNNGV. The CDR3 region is CASSLTSAGQGSSYEQYF. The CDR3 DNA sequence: TGTGCCAGCAGCTTAACCTCGGCGGGACAGGGGAGCTCCTACGAGCAGTACTTC.

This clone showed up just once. CDR3 sequence reads: CASRQTGTGGRYEQFF. CDR3 bases: TGTGCCAGCAGACAGACCGGGACAGGGGGTAGATATGAGCAGTTCTTC. The chain has TRBV7-9 and TRBJ2-1; 11 bases fit TRBD1. CDR3 size: 16 residues. Germline assignment: CDR1 SEHNR and CDR2 FQNEAQ (reference sequence). V was clipped by 6 bases and J by 8 bases; unmatched bases: 12.

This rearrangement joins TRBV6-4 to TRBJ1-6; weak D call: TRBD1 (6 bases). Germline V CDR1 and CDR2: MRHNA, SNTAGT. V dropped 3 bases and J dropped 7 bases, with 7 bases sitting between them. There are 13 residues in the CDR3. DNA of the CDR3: TGTGCCAGCAGTGAGGGGGCGAATTCACCCCTCCACTTT. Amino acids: CASSEGANSPLHF.

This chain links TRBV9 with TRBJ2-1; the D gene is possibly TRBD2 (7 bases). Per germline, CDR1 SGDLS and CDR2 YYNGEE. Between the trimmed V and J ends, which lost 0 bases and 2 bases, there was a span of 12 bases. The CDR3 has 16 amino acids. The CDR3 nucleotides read TGTGCCAGCAGCGTAGATCGGCGGGGGCCCTACAATGAGCAGTTCTTC. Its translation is CASSVDRRGPYNEQFF.

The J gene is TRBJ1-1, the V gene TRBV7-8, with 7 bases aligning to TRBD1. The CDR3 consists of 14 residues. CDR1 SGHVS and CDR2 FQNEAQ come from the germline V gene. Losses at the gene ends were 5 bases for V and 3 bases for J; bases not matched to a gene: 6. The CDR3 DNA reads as TGTGCCAGCAGCCTAGGGGACAGATACACTGAAGCTTTCTTT. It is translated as CASSLGDRYTEAFF.

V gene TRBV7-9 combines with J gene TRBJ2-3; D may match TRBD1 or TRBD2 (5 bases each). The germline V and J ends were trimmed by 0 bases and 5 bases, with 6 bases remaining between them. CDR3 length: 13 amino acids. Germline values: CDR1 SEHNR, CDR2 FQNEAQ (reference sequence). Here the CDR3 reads CASSLAGEDTQYF. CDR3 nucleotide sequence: TGTGCCAGCAGCTTAGCGGGGGAAGATACGCAGTATTTT. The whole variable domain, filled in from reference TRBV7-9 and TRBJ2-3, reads DTGVSQNPRHKITKRGQNVTFRCDPISEHNRLYWYRQTLGQGPEFLTYFQNEAQLEKSRLLSDRFSAERPKGSFSTLEIQRTEQGDSAMYLCASSLAGEDTQYFGPGTRLTVL.

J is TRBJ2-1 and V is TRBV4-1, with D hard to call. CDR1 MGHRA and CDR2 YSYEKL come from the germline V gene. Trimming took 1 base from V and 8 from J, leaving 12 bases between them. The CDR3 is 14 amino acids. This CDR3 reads CASSQALGLDEQFF. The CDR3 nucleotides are TGCGCCAGCAGCCAAGCCTTAGGGCTGGATGAGCAGTTCTTC.

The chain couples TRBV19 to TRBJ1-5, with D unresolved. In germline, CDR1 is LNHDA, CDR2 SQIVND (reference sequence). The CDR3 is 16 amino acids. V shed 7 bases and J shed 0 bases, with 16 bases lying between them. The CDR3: CASKFSGFYSNQPQHF. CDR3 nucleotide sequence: TGTGCCAGTAAGTTTAGTGGGTTTTATAGCAATCAGCCCCAGCATTTT.

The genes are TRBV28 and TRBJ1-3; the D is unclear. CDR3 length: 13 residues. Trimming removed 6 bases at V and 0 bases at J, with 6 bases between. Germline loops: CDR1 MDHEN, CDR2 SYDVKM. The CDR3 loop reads CASRTNSGNTIYF. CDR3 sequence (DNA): TGTGCCAGCAGGACCAACTCTGGAAACACCATATATTTT.

The CDR3 sequence is CASSLAGELFF. The CDR3 DNA reads TGTGCCAGCAGTTTAGCCGGGGAGCTGTTTTTT. The rearrangement uses TRBV6-2 or TRBV6-3 and TRBJ2-2; the D is unclear. Trimming removed 4 bases from V and 6 bases from J, with 3 bases in between. Germline V gene sequence: CDR1 MNHEY, CDR2 SVGEGT. The length of the CDR3 is 11 residues.

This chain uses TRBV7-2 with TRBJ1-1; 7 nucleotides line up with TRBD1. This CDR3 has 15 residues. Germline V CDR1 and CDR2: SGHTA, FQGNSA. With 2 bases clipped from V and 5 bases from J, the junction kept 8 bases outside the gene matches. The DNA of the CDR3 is TGTGCCAGCAGCTTAACCCCCCAGGGGGGAACTGAAGCTTTCTTT. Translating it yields CASSLTPQGGTEAFF.

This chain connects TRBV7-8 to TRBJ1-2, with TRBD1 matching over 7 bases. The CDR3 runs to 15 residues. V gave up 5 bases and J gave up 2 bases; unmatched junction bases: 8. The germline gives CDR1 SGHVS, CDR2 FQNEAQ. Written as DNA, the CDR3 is TGTGCCAGCAGCCCCTATAGACAGGGAAACTATGGCTACACCTTC. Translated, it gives CASSPYRQGNYGYTF.

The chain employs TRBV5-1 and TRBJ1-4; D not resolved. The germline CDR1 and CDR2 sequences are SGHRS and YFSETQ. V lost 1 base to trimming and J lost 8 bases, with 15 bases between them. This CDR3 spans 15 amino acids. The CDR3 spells CASSLRPLLAEKLFF. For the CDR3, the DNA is TGCGCCAGCAGCTTGAGGCCCCTCCTGGCCGAAAAACTGTTTTTT.

The CDR3 is CASSLGRGYEQYF. The CDR3 DNA sequence: TGTGCCAGCAGTTTGGGCAGGGGTTACGAGCAGTACTTC. The chain joins TRBV27 to TRBJ2-7, with a weak D call TRBD1 (6 bases). CDR3 size: 13 residues. The V and J ends lost 3 bases and 4 bases respectively, with 10 bases between them. Germline V lookup: CDR1 MNHEY, CDR2 SMNVEV (reference sequence).

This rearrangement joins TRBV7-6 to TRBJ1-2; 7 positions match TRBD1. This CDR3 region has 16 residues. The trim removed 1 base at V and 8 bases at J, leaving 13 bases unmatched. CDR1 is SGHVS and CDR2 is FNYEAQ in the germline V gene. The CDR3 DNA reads TGTGCCAGCAGCTTAGAACCGGGACAGTCTCGGGTCGGCTACACCTTC. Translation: CASSLEPGQSRVGYTF.

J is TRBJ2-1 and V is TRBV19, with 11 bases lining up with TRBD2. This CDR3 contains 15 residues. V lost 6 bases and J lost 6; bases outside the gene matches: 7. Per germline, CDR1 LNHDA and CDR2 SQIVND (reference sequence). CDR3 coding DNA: TGTGCCAGTAGCCTAGCGGGGGGAGCGGGCAATGAGCAGTTCTTC. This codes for CASSLAGGAGNEQFF.

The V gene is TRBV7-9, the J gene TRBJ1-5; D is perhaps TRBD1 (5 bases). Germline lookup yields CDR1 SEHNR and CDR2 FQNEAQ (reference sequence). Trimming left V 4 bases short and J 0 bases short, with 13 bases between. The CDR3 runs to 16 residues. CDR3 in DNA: TGTGCCAGCAGCTCAAGCAGGGACTTTAGCAATCAGCCCCAGCATTTT. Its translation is CASSSSRDFSNQPQHF.

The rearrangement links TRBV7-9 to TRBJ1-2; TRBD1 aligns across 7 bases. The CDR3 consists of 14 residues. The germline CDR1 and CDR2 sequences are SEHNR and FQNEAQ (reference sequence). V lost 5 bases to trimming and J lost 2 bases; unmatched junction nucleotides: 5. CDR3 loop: CASSHTTGNYGYTF. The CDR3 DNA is TGTGCCAGCAGCCATACGACAGGGAACTATGGCTACACCTTC.

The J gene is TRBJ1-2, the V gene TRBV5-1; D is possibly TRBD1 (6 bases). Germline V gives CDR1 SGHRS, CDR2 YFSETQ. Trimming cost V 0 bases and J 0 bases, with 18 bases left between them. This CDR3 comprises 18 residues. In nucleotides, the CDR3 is TGCGCCAGCAGCTTGGTGGGGGGGCGCAGCCGAACTAACTATGGCTACACCTTC. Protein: CASSLVGGRSRTNYGYTF.

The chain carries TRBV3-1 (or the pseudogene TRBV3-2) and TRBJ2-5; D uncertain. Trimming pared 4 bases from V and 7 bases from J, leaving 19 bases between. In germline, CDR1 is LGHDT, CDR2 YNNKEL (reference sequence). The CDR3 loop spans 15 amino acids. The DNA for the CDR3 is TGTGCCAGCAGCCGAGATTCGGACGGAATGGGGACCCAGTACTTC. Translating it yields CASSRDSDGMGTQYF.

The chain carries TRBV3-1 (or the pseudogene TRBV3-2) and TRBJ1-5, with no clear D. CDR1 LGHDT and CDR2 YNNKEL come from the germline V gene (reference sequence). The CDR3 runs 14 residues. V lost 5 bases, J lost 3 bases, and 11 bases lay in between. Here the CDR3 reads CASSKNSNNQPQHF. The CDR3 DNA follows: TGTGCCAGCAGCAAGAACTCCAACAATCAGCCCCAGCATTTT.

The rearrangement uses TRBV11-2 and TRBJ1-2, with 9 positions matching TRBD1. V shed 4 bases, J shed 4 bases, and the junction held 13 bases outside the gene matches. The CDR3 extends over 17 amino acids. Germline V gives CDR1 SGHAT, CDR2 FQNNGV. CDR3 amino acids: CASSYRGQGRESYGYTF. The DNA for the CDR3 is TGTGCCAGCAGCTACCGTGGACAGGGGAGGGAAAGCTATGGCTACACCTTC.

The CDR3 DNA is TGTGCCAGCAGTTTCTCCGGGGGATGGGGCTACACCTTC. It is translated as CASSFSGGWGYTF. This sequence joins TRBV12-3 or TRBV12-4 and TRBJ1-2; a weak D match, TRBD1 (5 bases). There are 13 residues in the CDR3. V shed 3 bases and J shed 8 bases, with 13 bases lying between them.

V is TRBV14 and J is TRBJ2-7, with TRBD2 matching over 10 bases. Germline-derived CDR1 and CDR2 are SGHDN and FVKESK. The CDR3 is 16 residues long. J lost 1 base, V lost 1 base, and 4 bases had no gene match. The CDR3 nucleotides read TGTGCCAGCAGCCAAGGAGGGACTAGCGATTCCTACGAGCAGTACTTC. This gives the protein CASSQGGTSDSYEQYF.

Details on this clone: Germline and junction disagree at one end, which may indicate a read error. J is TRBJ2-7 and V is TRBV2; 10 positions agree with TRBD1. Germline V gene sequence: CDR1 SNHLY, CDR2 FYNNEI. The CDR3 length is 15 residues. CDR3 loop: CASREGWDRGYEQYF. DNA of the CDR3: TGTGCCAGCAGGGAAGGGTGGGACAGGGGCTACGAGCAGTACTTC.